The 29 T cell receptor beta chains below were found in one sample sequenced in a study of T cells in Graves' hyperthyroidism and ophthalmopathy. There were TCR beta CDR3 regions amplified from RNA transcripts. A set of HTBI primers served as the primers for a first-round RT-PCR of the TCR CDR3. TCRdb redid the calling of the multiplex PCR reads with MiXCR, one entry per CDR3 protein. The table lists some 600,000 distinct CDR3 sequences, roughly 14% of them singletons. Sequencing was done on a sample of blood. The receptors were gathered from a woman in her 30s with Graves' hyperthyroidism that later progressed to Graves' ophthalmopathy.

The V and J genes are TRBV7-9 and TRBJ1-4; 10 bases match TRBD1. Germline assignment: CDR1 SEHNR and CDR2 FQNEAQ (reference sequence). The CDR3 is 14 residues long. V gave up 7 bases and J gave up 8 bases; unmatched junction bases: 7. The CDR3 coding sequence is TGTGCCAGCACCACCGGGACAGGGGAGGAAAAACTGTTTTTT. Encoded protein: CASTTGTGEEKLFF.

The V and J genes are TRBV28 and TRBJ2-7; D ambiguous. The CDR3 loop spans 16 amino acids. CDR1 is MDHEN, CDR2 SYDVKM, per germline. With 3 bases removed from V and 0 bases from J, the gap between germline ends came to 15 bases. This chain's CDR3 is CASSFIRGLSSYEQYF. The CDR3, as DNA: TGTGCCAGCAGTTTCATACGTGGGCTGAGCTCCTACGAGCAGTACTTC.

This clonotype came up a few times. The chain has TRBV3-1 and TRBJ2-3; D is unresolved. This CDR3 region has 15 residues. V gave up 0 bases and J gave up 7 bases, with 14 bases separating them. Germline-derived CDR1 and CDR2 are LGHDT and YNNKEL (reference sequence). The CDR3 coding sequence is TGTGCCAGCAGCCAAGATTCTCTTCGTGGATATACGCAGTATTTT. Amino acids: CASSQDSLRGYTQYF.

The gene calls are TRBV5-6 and TRBJ1-1, with D possibly TRBD1 on 5 matching bases. CDR1 is SGHDT, CDR2 YYEEEE, per germline. Trimming shortened V by 2 bases and J by 5 bases, and 10 bases separated the two germline ends. There are 13 residues in the CDR3. The CDR3 is CASSFRAGTEAFF. The CDR3 coding sequence is TGTGCCAGCAGCTTCCGGGCAGGGACTGAAGCTTTCTTT.

This clonotype was counted many times. CDR3 sequence reads: CASSLREWDEQYF. The CDR3 bases are TGTGCCAGCAGTTTGCGGGAGTGGGACGAGCAGTACTTC. The chain is built from TRBV6-2 or TRBV6-3 and TRBJ2-7; 7 bases are a match to TRBD2. Germline CDR1 reads MNHEY; CDR2 reads SVGEGT. This CDR3 has 13 amino acids. The trim removed 4 bases at V and 5 bases at J, leaving 5 bases unmatched.

V usage is TRBV5-1 and J usage is TRBJ1-2; D remains ambiguous. Germline V gene sequence: CDR1 SGHRS, CDR2 YFSETQ. CDR3 length: 13 residues. Trimming stripped 5 bases from V and 3 bases from J, with 11 bases between. In DNA, the CDR3 is TGCGCCAGCAGGGCCCCAAATGACTATGGCTACACCTTC. Its translation: CASRAPNDYGYTF.

On this clonotype itself: With a much larger clone just one base away, this may be a read error. This rearrangement joins TRBV27 to TRBJ2-5, with D perhaps matching TRBD1 (6 bases). Germline lookup yields CDR1 MNHEY and CDR2 SMNVEV (reference sequence). The germline V and J ends were trimmed by 5 bases and 7 bases, with 26 bases remaining between them. The CDR3 loop spans 17 amino acids. The CDR3 coding sequence is TGTGCCAGCAGTGGAACAGGGCTACTGGGCCAGATAGGGACCCAGTACTTC. This encodes CASSGTGLLGQIGTQYF.

At least ten counts were recorded for this clonotype. The chain is built from TRBV5-1 and TRBJ1-1; TRBD1 matches 7 bases. Unmatched junction bases numbered 5, after V lost 4 bases and J lost 2 bases. This CDR3 region has 14 residues. Germline V gene sequence: CDR1 SGHRS, CDR2 YFSETQ. The DNA of the CDR3 is TGCGCCAGCAGCGAGCAGGGGGGAAACACTGAAGCTTTCTTT. It specifies CASSEQGGNTEAFF. Full variable domain (remainder filled in from reference TRBV5-1 and TRBJ1-1): KAGVTQTPRYLIKTRGQQVTLSCSPISGHRSVSWYQQTPGQGLQFLFEYFSETQRNKGNFPGRFSGRQFSNSRSEMNVSTLELGDSALYLCASSEQGGNTEAFFGQGTRLTVV.

The chain recombines TRBV5-1 with TRBJ2-7; 7 bases line up with TRBD1. CDR1 SGHRS and CDR2 YFSETQ come from the germline V gene. CDR3 length: 15 amino acids. Trimming took 0 bases from V and 4 from J; bases not matched to a gene: 7. CDR3 coding DNA: TGCGCCAGCAGCTTGGCCCCCAGGGGGTTATACGAGCAGTACTTC. Protein product: CASSLAPRGLYEQYF. The full variable domain, completed using reference TRBV5-1 and TRBJ2-7, is KAGVTQTPRYLIKTRGQQVTLSCSPISGHRSVSWYQQTPGQGLQFLFEYFSETQRNKGNFPGRFSGRQFSNSRSEMNVSTLELGDSALYLCASSLAPRGLYEQYFGPGTRLTVT.

This clonotype has a count of ten or more. The gene calls are TRBV10-3 and TRBJ2-7; tentatively, D is TRBD1 (5 bases). V was cut by 3 bases and J by 5 bases, with 8 bases left in between. CDR3 length: 12 residues. Germline V gene sequence: CDR1 ENHRY, CDR2 SYGVKD. CDR3 residues: CAISDRADEQYF. The DNA of the CDR3 is TGTGCCATCAGTGACAGGGCGGACGAGCAGTACTTC.

This clonotype came up many times. The chain links TRBV7-8 to TRBJ2-1; D is unclear. Germline V gives CDR1 SGHVS, CDR2 FQNEAQ. V dropped 4 bases and J dropped 6 bases, with 16 bases sitting between them. The CDR3 sequence is 15 residues long. CDR3 DNA sequence: TGTGCCAGCAGCTCACGCCTGGCGGCGCTCAATGAGCAGTTCTTC. It encodes CASSSRLAALNEQFF.

To note about this clonotype: A much more abundant neighbour one base away suggests this may be a read error. The V and J genes are TRBV7-9 and TRBJ2-7, with TRBD1 matching 8 bases. The DNA end lines up better with TRBJ2-1; the J call may be wrong. Germline CDR1 reads SEHNR; CDR2 reads FQNEAQ (reference sequence). This CDR3 spans 15 amino acids. In DNA form, the CDR3 reads TGTGCCAGCAGCCCAGGGGACAGGCCCATCTACGAGCAGTTCTTC. It is translated as CASSPGDRPIYEQFF.

The gene calls are TRBV4-1 and TRBJ1-1; D unresolved. CDR3 size: 15 residues. CDR1 is MGHRA, CDR2 YSYEKL, per germline. The V and J ends lost 1 base and 0 bases respectively, with 9 bases between them. CDR3 DNA: TGCGCCAGCAGCCAAGTGGGTGCTCTGAACACTGAAGCTTTCTTT. It yields the protein CASSQVGALNTEAFF.

This clonotype was found many times. The chain is built from TRBV11-3 and TRBJ2-7, with TRBD1 as a possible D gene (6 bases). V was shortened by 5 bases and J by 1 base, with 21 bases between the two germline ends. This CDR3 region has 17 residues. Germline CDR1 SGHNT, CDR2 YENEEA. DNA of the CDR3: TGTGCCAGCAGCGAAGATTGGGACATCCCCAGGTCCTACGAGCAGTACTTC. Protein product: CASSEDWDIPRSYEQYF.

This clonotype was counted only a few times. The rearrangement links TRBV4-2 to TRBJ1-6, with 8 bases lining up with TRBD1. The CDR3 has 16 residues. Trimming took 1 base from V and 6 from J; bases not matched to a gene: 5. Germline V gene sequence: CDR1 LGHNA, CDR2 YNFKEQ. CDR3 bases: TGTGCCAGCAGCCAAGGCCAGGGGGCAGGTAATTCACCCCTCCACTTT. This encodes CASSQGQGAGNSPLHF.

This clonotype was picked up many times. The chain uses TRBV11-2 and TRBJ2-7; 7 bases fit TRBD2. The CDR3 is made up of 13 amino acids. V shed 5 bases and J 6 bases; nucleotides not matched to a gene: 7. CDR1 SGHAT and CDR2 FQNNGV come from the germline V gene. The CDR3 nucleotides read TGTGCCAGCAGCCGGCGGGAGAGACTCGAGCAGTACTTC. It encodes CASSRRERLEQYF.

This clonotype was found many times. The rearrangement joins TRBV2 to TRBJ1-4; 8 nucleotides align to TRBD1. The junction had 13 bases not matched to a gene; V was cut back by 5 bases and J by 8 bases. Germline loops: CDR1 SNHLY, CDR2 FYNNEI. This CDR3 has 16 amino acids. The CDR3 coding sequence is TGTGCCAGCAGTAATTGGCCCGTGACAGGGGAGGAAAAACTGTTTTTT. It codes for CASSNWPVTGEEKLFF.

Many counts were recorded for this clonotype. Here the CDR3 reads CASRGTLMEKLFF. CDR3 nucleotide sequence: TGTGCCAGCAGAGGCACCCTGATGGAAAAACTGTTTTTT. J is TRBJ1-4 and V is TRBV6-2 or TRBV6-3; D is unclear. V lost 6 bases and J 8 bases, leaving 13 bases between the germline ends. The V gene's germline CDR1 is MNHEY and CDR2 SVGEGT. The CDR3 totals 13 residues.

This clonotype was seen just once. This sequence may be a read error, since a much larger clone differs from it by one base. Because the CDR3 is missing its conserved closing phenylalanine or tryptophan, this is likely a read error. The rearrangement links TRBV6-2 or TRBV6-3 to TRBJ1-6; no clear D gene. CDR1 MNHEY and CDR2 SVGEGT come from the germline V gene. V lost 5 bases and J lost 9, with 8 bases in between. The CDR3 consists of 12 residues. The chain's CDR3 is CASSPGTSPLHL. CDR3 DNA: TGTGCCAGCAGTCCAGGAACTTCACCCCTCCACTTG.

Ten or more counts support this clonotype. The chain joins TRBV5-1 to TRBJ1-2; 9 bases align to TRBD1. V lost 4 bases to trimming and J lost 4 bases; unmatched junction nucleotides: 14. CDR1 and CDR2 (germline): SGHRS, YFSETQ. The CDR3 totals 17 residues. This CDR3 is CASSVGDRVLSGYGYTF. The CDR3 DNA follows: TGCGCCAGCAGCGTCGGGGACAGGGTTCTATCCGGCTATGGCTACACCTTC.

This clonotype was detected only a few times. The chain uses TRBV10-3 and TRBJ1-1; D not certain. V was cut by 3 bases and J by 1 base, with 12 bases left in between. Germline CDR1 reads ENHRY; CDR2 reads SYGVKD. The CDR3 loop spans 15 amino acids. This chain's CDR3 is CAISDQRVPNTEAFF. CDR3 nucleotide sequence: TGTGCCATCAGTGATCAGAGGGTTCCGAACACTGAAGCTTTCTTT.

This clonotype was recorded many times. The chain carries TRBV11-2 and TRBJ2-1, with 10 bases that match TRBD2. With 1 base clipped from V and 9 bases from J, the junction kept 6 bases outside the gene matches. The CDR3 spans 15 residues. Germline V CDR1 and CDR2: SGHAT, FQNNGV. The CDR3 coding sequence is TGTGCCAGCAGCTTAGCTAGCGGGAGTTGGAGTGAGCAGTTCTTC. Residues: CASSLASGSWSEQFF.

This clonotype was counted many times. This chain uses TRBV2 with TRBJ1-1, with D possibly TRBD1 on 6 matching bases. Germline CDR1 reads SNHLY; CDR2 reads FYNNEI. The V gene lost 3 bases and the J gene lost 5 bases, with 19 bases spanning the gap. CDR3 length equals 16 residues. The chain's CDR3 is CASSDAGGAPRTEAFF. CDR3 coding DNA: TGTGCCAGCAGTGACGCGGGGGGGGCGCCGAGGACTGAAGCTTTCTTT.

This clonotype was detected only a few times. The CDR3 loop reads CSARAVDGYEQYF. The CDR3 coding sequence is TGCAGTGCTAGGGCAGTAGACGGGTACGAGCAGTACTTC. This chain joins TRBV20-1 and TRBJ2-7; the D is unclear. The CDR3 has 13 amino acids. Trimming stripped 3 bases from V and 4 bases from J, with 13 bases between. In germline, CDR1 is DFQATT, CDR2 SNEGSKA (reference sequence).

The chain couples TRBV19 to TRBJ1-4; weak D call: TRBD1 (5 bases). Germline CDR1 LNHDA, CDR2 SQIVND (reference sequence). The ends were cut back, 8 bases at V and 8 bases at J, with 12 bases in the middle. The CDR3 runs to 12 residues. For the CDR3, the DNA is TGTGCCAGTGGGACGGTGAAAGAAAAACTGTTTTTT. Its translation: CASGTVKEKLFF.

This clonotype was seen at least ten times. The gene calls are TRBV3-1 and TRBJ2-3; the D gene is possibly TRBD2 (6 bases). V dropped 5 bases and J dropped 0 bases, with 21 bases sitting between them. This CDR3 contains 18 residues. In germline, CDR1 is LGHDT, CDR2 YNNKEL (reference sequence). CDR3 DNA sequence: TGTGCCAGCAGCGCAGTTCCGGACCTAGCGATTAGCACAGATACGCAGTATTTT. This translates into CASSAVPDLAISTDTQYF.

This clonotype was detected ten times or more. The CDR3 DNA reads as TGTGCCAGCAGCCTCAGGGGGGCCAACGTCCTGACTTTC. This translates into CASSLRGANVLTF. This chain links TRBV12-3 or TRBV12-4 with TRBJ2-6; D remains ambiguous. Trimming left V 6 bases short and J 4 bases short, with 7 bases between. The CDR3 spans 13 residues.

This clonotype was seen at least ten times. The chain recombines TRBV2 with TRBJ2-3; TRBD2 matches 11 bases. Unmatched junction bases numbered 14, after V lost 4 bases and J lost 2 bases. There are 19 residues in the CDR3. Germline-derived CDR1 and CDR2 are SNHLY and FYNNEI. CDR3: CASSGQASGRTPYTDTQYF. The CDR3 nucleotides read TGTGCCAGCAGTGGGCAGGCTAGCGGGAGGACCCCTTACACAGATACGCAGTATTTT.

This clonotype was recorded only once. This may be a read error: a much more frequent sequence differs by one nucleotide. V gene TRBV4-2 combines with J gene TRBJ1-1, with D maybe TRBD1 (6 bases). Trimming took 1 base from V and 12 from J, leaving 12 bases between them. The CDR3 totals 12 residues. The germline V gene encodes CDR1 LGHNA and CDR2 YNFKEQ. The CDR3: CASSQVGDTPFF. CDR3 bases: TGTGCCAGCAGCCAAGTGGGGGACACGCCTTTCTTT.